A single sample gave rise to the 7 T cell receptor beta chains below, sequenced in a study of identical twins. A single record per CDR3 protein comes from TCRdb applying MiXCR to the 5' RACE reads. The data contain a few hundred thousand distinct CDR3 sequences, nearly 10% of them seen just once; the ten biggest clones take up around 3.1%. This sample also belongs to another study, concerning yellow fever vaccine responses in identical twins.

Sequences were obtained from PBMCs. These receptors all stem from a woman under 30 in good health.

At least ten counts were recorded for this clonotype. The rearrangement links TRBV5-1 to TRBJ2-1; no firm D call. The V end lost 6 bases, the J end lost 4 bases, and 11 bases lay between the germline ends. Germline CDR1 SGHRS, CDR2 YFSETQ. The CDR3 runs to 13 residues. The CDR3 nucleotides are TGCGCCAGCACCGGCGGTTCTTACAATGAGCAGTTCTTC. As protein: CASTGGSYNEQFF.

This clonotype was recorded many times. The V and J genes are TRBV7-2 and TRBJ2-3; no clear D. The CDR3 has 13 amino acids. Trimming removed 6 bases at V and 5 bases at J, with 12 bases between. Germline V gives CDR1 SGHTA, CDR2 FQGNSA. The CDR3 is CASSPNRQDTQYF. The CDR3 DNA follows: TGTGCCAGCAGTCCTAACCGGCAAGATACGCAGTATTTT.

The CDR3 region is CSASKNDRETQYF. The CDR3 coding sequence is TGCAGTGCTAGCAAGAACGACAGGGAAACGCAGTATTTT. The chain carries TRBV20-1 and TRBJ2-3, with 7 nucleotides matching TRBD1. The CDR3 totals 13 residues. The germline gives CDR1 DFQATT, CDR2 SNEGSKA (reference sequence). V lost 3 bases and J lost 9; bases outside the gene matches: 9.

The J gene is TRBJ2-2, the V gene TRBV21-1. TRBV21-1 is a documented pseudogene. The CDR3 consists of 12 residues. The CDR3 here is CASSTFTGELFF. The CDR3, as DNA: TGTGCCAGCAGCACGTTCACCGGGGAGCTGTTTTTT.

This clonotype was recorded at least ten times. J is TRBJ1-2 and V is TRBV5-1; TRBD1 matches 12 bases. The CDR3 extends over 15 amino acids. V shed 2 bases, J shed 8 bases, and the junction held 7 bases outside the gene matches. Germline V gene lookup returns CDR1 SGHRS and CDR2 YFSETQ. The CDR3 nucleotides read TGCGCCAGCAGCTTAGACCGGGACAGGGGGCACGGCTACACCTTC. It yields the protein CASSLDRDRGHGYTF.

V gene TRBV12-3 or TRBV12-4 combines with J gene TRBJ1-5; D ambiguous. The CDR3 is 12 amino acids. With 6 bases removed from V and 5 bases from J, the gap between germline ends came to 8 bases. DNA for the CDR3: TGTGCCAGCAGCTCGAATTATCAGCCCCAGCATTTT. Its translation: CASSSNYQPQHF.

In this sample, this clonotype turned up a few times. The J gene is TRBJ2-1, the V gene TRBV7-3; D unresolved. V lost 1 base and J lost 1, with 5 bases in between. The CDR3 totals 14 residues. Germline CDR1 SGHTA, CDR2 FQGTGA. CDR3 coding DNA: TGTGCCAGCAGCTTAATCCATTCCTACAATGAGCAGTTCTTC. Translation gives CASSLIHSYNEQFF.